Presented here are 9 T cell receptor beta chains from one specimen sequenced in a study of blood T cell repertoires in COVID-19. TCRdb's table, derived via immunoSEQ multiplex PCR, lists solely in-frame clones and lacks some. The data contain approximately 150,000 clones, more than 75% of them singletons. The sample was peripheral blood. These receptors all stem from a young man with COVID-19, enrolled during active disease.

This rearrangement joins TRBV6-2 or TRBV6-3 to TRBJ2-7, with D uncertain. Trimming removed 0 bases at V and 12 bases at J, with 9 bases between. Germline V gene sequence: CDR1 MNHEY, CDR2 SVGEGT. The CDR3 contains 11 residues. CDR3: CASSYSGERYF. CDR3 DNA sequence: TGTGCCAGCAGTTACTCAGGAGAACGGTACTTC.

V and J are TRBV5-4 and TRBJ2-7, with 9 positions matching TRBD2. The ends lost 4 bases at V and 3 bases at J; junction bases unmatched: 11. From germline, CDR1 is SGHNT and CDR2 YYREEE (reference sequence). The CDR3 sequence is 16 residues long. CDR3: CASSPRAGGISYEQYF. DNA for the CDR3: TGTGCCAGCAGCCCCAGAGCGGGAGGCATAAGCTACGAGCAGTACTTC.

This clone appeared a single time. V gene TRBV11-2 combines with J gene TRBJ2-3, with TRBD2 matching 8 bases. The CDR3 runs 17 residues. Germline CDR1 is SGHAT and CDR2 is FQNNGV. V shed 5 bases and J 0 bases; nucleotides not matched to a gene: 10. The chain's CDR3 is CASSPYPGGRSTDTQYF. For the CDR3, the DNA is TGTGCCAGCAGCCCCTACCCGGGCGGGAGGAGCACAGATACGCAGTATTTT.

The rearrangement uses TRBV7-9 and TRBJ1-3, with TRBD1 identical over 9 bases. Germline V CDR1 and CDR2: SEHNR, FQNEAQ (reference sequence). The ends lost 9 bases at V and 3 bases at J; junction bases unmatched: 6. There are 14 residues in the CDR3. The CDR3 loop is CASLTGGGGNTIYF. The DNA of the CDR3 is TGTGCCAGTCTTACAGGGGGCGGTGGAAACACCATATATTTT. Together with reference TRBV7-9 and TRBJ1-3, the CDR3 gives the full variable domain: DTGVSQNPRHKITKRGQNVTFRCDPISEHNRLYWYRQTLGQGPEFLTYFQNEAQLEKSRLLSDRFSAERPKGSFSTLEIQRTEQGDSAMYLCASLTGGGGNTIYFGEGSWLTVV.

Only one count was recorded for this clone. V gene TRBV30 combines with J gene TRBJ2-1, with TRBD1 identical over 10 bases. The CDR3 is 15 amino acids. The V gene end was trimmed by 2 bases and the J gene end by 4 bases; junction bases not matched to a gene: 5. From germline, CDR1 is GTSNPN and CDR2 SVGIG (reference sequence). The CDR3 DNA reads as TGTGCCTGGAGTACGGGACAGGGGATTTACAATGAGCAGTTCTTC. This translates into CAWSTGQGIYNEQFF.

DNA for the CDR3: TGTGCCAGCAGACGGACGTCGGGGGAGCAGTACTTC. It encodes CASRRTSGEQYF. This sequence joins TRBV5-4 and TRBJ2-7; D might be TRBD2 (5 bases). Germline CDR1 SGHNT, CDR2 YYREEE (reference sequence). This CDR3 region has 12 residues. V gave up 5 bases and J gave up 7 bases, with 13 bases separating them.

V and J are TRBV5-4 and TRBJ1-6; 7 bases align to TRBD1. The germline V gene encodes CDR1 SGHNT and CDR2 YYREEE (reference sequence). The CDR3 runs to 14 residues. The ends lost 4 bases at V and 8 bases at J; junction bases unmatched: 6. For the CDR3, the DNA is TGTGCCAGCAGCGTTCAGGGGGGCTATTCACCCCTCCACTTT. As protein: CASSVQGGYSPLHF.

V and J are TRBV2 and TRBJ2-7, with D possibly TRBD1 on 5 matching bases. CDR1 is SNHLY and CDR2 is FYNNEI in the germline V gene. With 3 bases removed from V and 7 bases from J, the gap between germline ends came to 28 bases. This CDR3 contains 18 residues. CDR3 nucleotides: TGTGCCAGCAGTGATGCATATAAGTCGGCCTTCAGGGTAGAGGAGCAGTACTTC. Amino acids: CASSDAYKSAFRVEEQYF.

The rearrangement joins TRBV3-1 (or the pseudogene TRBV3-2) to TRBJ1-5; weak D call: TRBD1 (6 bases). Germline V gene lookup returns CDR1 LGHDT and CDR2 YNNKEL (reference sequence). Trimming took 1 base from V and 0 from J, leaving 10 bases between them. This CDR3 spans 16 amino acids. The DNA of the CDR3 is TGTGCCAGCAGCCAAGGCTGGACAGCTAGCAATCAGCCCCAGCATTTT. Encoded protein: CASSQGWTASNQPQHF.